The present T cell receptor (beta chain) was sequenced within a study of radiation and T cells in renal cell carcinoma. Here immunoSEQ multiplex PCR was the method, and the copy in TCRdb shows in-frame clones only, minus some. The sample holds 70,000 to 95,000 clones; under 90% are singletons and the top ten take roughly 6.1%. Time point meaning: baseline pretreatment blood. As for treatment: 15 Gy SBRT to primary tumor, nephrectomy 4 weeks later. V shed 6 bases and J 6 bases; nucleotides not matched to a gene: 7. From germline, CDR1 is SGHRS and CDR2 YFSETQ. The CDR3 spans 13 residues. The chain has TRBV5-1 and TRBJ1-2; 8 bases are shared with TRBD1. The sample consisted of blood, taken from a patient whose treatment included radiotherapy and nephrectomy. The clonotype was recovered from a man aged 60 to 75 with renal cell carcinoma. The CDR3 coding sequence is TGCGCCAGCACCCCGACAGGGGTCGATGGCTACACCTTC. Translation gives CASTPTGVDGYTF. Using reference TRBV5-1 and TRBJ1-2 for the parts outside the CDR3, the full variable domain is KAGVTQTPRYLIKTRGQQVTLSCSPISGHRSVSWYQQTPGQGLQFLFEYFSETQRNKGNFPGRFSGRQFSNSRSEMNVSTLELGDSALYLCASTPTGVDGYTFGSGTRLTVV.